Listed below are T cell receptor beta chains from one sample, sequenced in a study of cytotoxic CD8 clonotypes in ibrutinib-treated CLL. TCRdb's table, derived via immunoSEQ multiplex PCR, lists solely in-frame clones and lacks some. The profile covers fewer than 70,000 clones, with more than 70% appearing a single time and 40% to 45% taken by the ten largest. The sample in question was PBMCs, obtained after 12 months of ibrutinib treatment. The receptor source for this set is a human donor with chronic lymphocytic leukemia. The CDR3 runs from the conserved cysteine through the conserved F or W. D genes are given only for firm matches. Expanded clones are given a class, and other clones once, few, many or no size at all.

v_gene: TRBV7-2; abundance: .; d_gene: .; j_gene: TRBJ2-7; CDR3aa: CASSQSANGQYF; CDR3nt: TGTGCCAGCAGCCAGTCCGCCAACGGCCAGTACTTC
v_gene: TRBV6-1; abundance: .; d_gene: .; j_gene: TRBJ1-1; CDR3aa: CAIIPGAGTAFF; CDR3nt: TGTGCCATCATCCCTGGTGCTGGGACGGCTTTCTTT
v_gene: TRBV6-5; abundance: .; d_gene: TRBD2; j_gene: TRBJ2-4; CDR3aa: CASSTGGSQNIQYF; CDR3nt: TGTGCCAGCAGCACCGGGGGGTCCCAAAACATTCAGTACTTC
v_gene: TRBV6-5; abundance: .; d_gene: .; j_gene: TRBJ2-7; CDR3aa: CASTNRGSEQHF; CDR3nt: TGTGCCAGCACCAACCGAGGTTCCGAGCAGCACTTC
v_gene: TRBV7-6; abundance: .; d_gene: .; j_gene: TRBJ1-3; CDR3aa: CASSQRVGGSSGNTIYF; CDR3nt: TGTGCCAGCAGCCAACGGGTCGGGGGGTCCTCTGGAAACACCATATATTTT
v_gene: TRBV18; abundance: .; d_gene: TRBD1; j_gene: TRBJ1-3; CDR3aa: CASSPTGVRNTIYF; CDR3nt: TGTGCCAGCTCACCGACAGGGGTGAGAAACACCATATATTTT
v_gene: TRBV9; abundance: .; d_gene: TRBD2; j_gene: TRBJ2-5; CDR3aa: CASSTPGGGTVGETQYF; CDR3nt: TGTGCCAGCAGCACACCTGGGGGGGGAACCGTGGGAGAGACCCAGTACTTC
v_gene: TRBV5-1; abundance: .; d_gene: .; j_gene: TRBJ2-4; CDR3aa: CASPQSKNIQYF; CDR3nt: TGCGCCAGCCCTCAATCCAAAAACATTCAGTACTTC
v_gene: TRBV2; abundance: .; d_gene: .; j_gene: TRBJ2-5; CDR3aa: CASSEGSGTETQYF; CDR3nt: TGTGCCAGCAGTGAAGGTTCAGGGACGGAGACCCAGTACTTC
v_gene: TRBV4-2; abundance: .; d_gene: .; j_gene: TRBJ1-1; CDR3aa: CASSQVGVQKNTEAFF; CDR3nt: TGTGCCAGCAGCCAAGTTGGCGTACAGAAGAACACTGAAGCTTTCTTT
v_gene: TRBV4-1; abundance: .; d_gene: .; j_gene: TRBJ1-5; CDR3aa: CASSRWVNQPQHF; CDR3nt: TGCGCCAGCAGCCGATGGGTGAACCAGCCCCAGCATTTT
v_gene: TRBV5-1; abundance: .; d_gene: TRBD2; j_gene: TRBJ2-7; CDR3aa: CASSPVLAGGSYEQYF; CDR3nt: TGCGCCAGCAGCCCCGTCCTAGCGGGAGGTTCCTACGAGCAGTACTTC
v_gene: TRBV5-4; abundance: .; d_gene: TRBD2; j_gene: TRBJ2-1; CDR3aa: CASSQVLADSYNEQFF; CDR3nt: TGCGCCAGCAGCCAAGTTCTAGCGGACTCCTACAATGAGCAGTTCTTC
v_gene: TRBV11-2; abundance: .; d_gene: TRBD2; j_gene: TRBJ2-5; CDR3aa: CASSLTSGSLETQYF; CDR3nt: TGTGCCAGCAGCCTGACTAGCGGGAGTCTGGAGACCCAGTACTTC
v_gene: TRBV28; abundance: .; d_gene: .; j_gene: TRBJ1-5; CDR3aa: CASSLIVADVGNQPQHF; CDR3nt: TGTGCCAGCAGTTTAATCGTGGCGGACGTGGGCAATCAGCCCCAGCATTTT
v_gene: TRBV19; abundance: .; d_gene: .; j_gene: TRBJ2-6; CDR3aa: CASSPTDRPNVLTF; CDR3nt: TGTGCCAGTAGTCCTACAGACAGGCCCAACGTCCTGACTTTC
v_gene: TRBV30; abundance: few; d_gene: TRBD1; j_gene: TRBJ2-5; CDR3aa: CAWSPGDRGKETQYF; CDR3nt: TGTGCCTGGAGCCCCGGGGACAGGGGAAAAGAGACCCAGTACTTC
v_gene: TRBV6-6; abundance: .; d_gene: .; j_gene: TRBJ2-7; CDR3aa: CASRREPYEQYF; CDR3nt: TGTGCCAGCCGCAGGGAACCCTACGAGCAGTACTTC
v_gene: TRBV18; abundance: few; d_gene: .; j_gene: TRBJ1-5; CDR3aa: CASSLQGNQPQHF; CDR3nt: TGTGCCAGCTCACTACAGGGAAATCAGCCCCAGCATTTT
v_gene: TRBV7-9; abundance: .; d_gene: TRBD2; j_gene: TRBJ2-3; CDR3aa: CASSRTSGSWADTQYF; CDR3nt: TGTGCCAGCAGCCGGACTAGCGGGTCTTGGGCAGATACGCAGTATTTT
v_gene: TRBV28; abundance: once; d_gene: TRBD2; j_gene: TRBJ2-7; CDR3aa: CASSFSGRAEEQYF; CDR3nt: TGTGCCAGCAGTTTCTCCGGGAGGGCCGAAGAGCAGTACTTC
v_gene: TRBV28; abundance: few; d_gene: .; j_gene: TRBJ1-2; CDR3aa: CASSSNYGYTF; CDR3nt: TGTGCCAGCAGTAGTAACTATGGCTACACCTTC
v_gene: TRBV5-4; abundance: few; d_gene: TRBD1; j_gene: TRBJ1-1; CDR3aa: CASSAGDRGRTEAFF; CDR3nt: TGTGCCAGCAGCGCCGGGGACAGGGGGCGGACTGAAGCTTTCTTT
v_gene: TRBV6-1; abundance: .; d_gene: .; j_gene: TRBJ1-2; CDR3aa: CATRDTGYTF; CDR3nt: TGTGCCACAAGGGACACGGGCTACACCTTC
v_gene: TRBV7-9; abundance: .; d_gene: TRBD2; j_gene: TRBJ2-1; CDR3aa: CASSSLAGGGGYNEQFF; CDR3nt: TGTGCCAGCAGCTCCCTAGCGGGAGGGGGGGGATACAATGAGCAGTTCTTC
v_gene: TRBV4-3; abundance: .; d_gene: .; j_gene: TRBJ1-2; CDR3aa: CASSQDHRVGYGYTF; CDR3nt: TGCGCCAGCAGCCAAGATCACCGGGTGGGCTATGGCTACACCTTC
v_gene: TRBV27; abundance: .; d_gene: TRBD1; j_gene: TRBJ2-7; CDR3aa: CASSLRLDRQGQYEQYF; CDR3nt: TGTGCCAGCAGTTTACGGCTGGATCGACAGGGACAGTACGAGCAGTACTTC
v_gene: TRBV28; abundance: .; d_gene: .; j_gene: TRBJ2-7; CDR3aa: CASSPSSGDASYEQYF; CDR3nt: TGTGCCAGCAGTCCATCGTCAGGGGATGCCTCCTACGAGCAGTACTTC
v_gene: TRBV27; abundance: .; d_gene: TRBD2; j_gene: TRBJ2-3; CDR3aa: CASSLSFSGGSTDTQYF; CDR3nt: TGTGCCAGCAGTTTATCCTTTAGCGGGGGGAGCACAGATACGCAGTATTTT
v_gene: TRBV18; abundance: .; d_gene: .; j_gene: TRBJ2-3; CDR3aa: CASSPRGADTQYF; CDR3nt: TGTGCCAGCTCACCACGGGGGGCAGATACGCAGTATTTT
v_gene: TRBV9; abundance: .; d_gene: .; j_gene: TRBJ2-3; CDR3aa: CASSVAGSVVGVADTQYF; CDR3nt: TGTGCCAGCAGCGTAGCCGGTAGCGTGGTCGGGGTCGCAGATACGCAGTATTTT
v_gene: TRBV7-3; abundance: .; d_gene: .; j_gene: TRBJ2-2; CDR3aa: CASSLRETGELFF; CDR3nt: TGTGCCAGCAGCTTAAGGGAGACCGGGGAGCTGTTTTTT
v_gene: TRBV7-2; abundance: .; d_gene: .; j_gene: TRBJ2-5; CDR3aa: CASSPWTSETQYF; CDR3nt: TGTGCCAGCAGCCCTTGGACGTCGGAGACCCAGTACTTC
v_gene: TRBV10-3; abundance: .; d_gene: .; j_gene: TRBJ2-7; CDR3aa: CAISERVSGTDEQYF; CDR3nt: TGTGCCATCAGTGAAAGGGTCTCCGGGACTGACGAGCAGTACTTC
v_gene: TRBV2; abundance: once; d_gene: .; j_gene: TRBJ2-1; CDR3aa: CASRVPLRGPSEQFF; CDR3nt: TGTGCCAGCAGGGTCCCCCTGAGAGGGCCCAGTGAGCAGTTCTTC
v_gene: TRBV9; abundance: .; d_gene: TRBD2; j_gene: TRBJ2-6; CDR3aa: CASSVGDLAGETGANVLTF; CDR3nt: TGTGCCAGCAGCGTAGGGGATCTAGCGGGAGAAACTGGGGCCAACGTCCTGACTTTC
v_gene: TRBV2; abundance: .; d_gene: .; j_gene: TRBJ2-6; CDR3aa: CASSEDPGGSGANVLTF; CDR3nt: TGTGCCAGCAGTGAAGACCCCGGAGGCTCTGGGGCCAACGTCCTGACTTTC
v_gene: TRBV4-3; abundance: once; d_gene: .; j_gene: TRBJ1-6; CDR3aa: CASSDQGRFDSPLHF; CDR3nt: TGCGCCAGCAGCGACCAGGGGCGGTTTGATTCACCCCTCCACTTT
v_gene: TRBV4-2; abundance: .; d_gene: TRBD2; j_gene: TRBJ2-7; CDR3aa: CASSQGLAGGYEQYF; CDR3nt: TGTGCCAGCAGCCAAGGACTAGCGGGTGGCTACGAGCAGTACTTC
v_gene: TRBV29-1; abundance: .; d_gene: .; j_gene: TRBJ2-2; CDR3aa: CSVGRGDGELFF; CDR3nt: TGCAGCGTTGGGAGGGGCGACGGGGAGCTGTTTTTT
v_gene: TRBV27; abundance: few; d_gene: TRBD1; j_gene: TRBJ2-7; CDR3aa: CASSGQAIAEQYF; CDR3nt: TGTGCCAGCAGTGGACAGGCGATCGCCGAGCAGTACTTC
v_gene: TRBV5-1; abundance: .; d_gene: .; j_gene: TRBJ2-5; CDR3aa: CASSSREGAIGETQYF; CDR3nt: TGCGCCAGCAGCAGCAGGGAGGGGGCAATAGGAGAGACCCAGTACTTC
v_gene: TRBV30; abundance: .; d_gene: TRBD2; j_gene: TRBJ2-5; CDR3aa: CAWSWGGETQYF; CDR3nt: TGTGCCTGGAGTTGGGGGGGAGAGACCCAGTACTTC
v_gene: TRBV7-3; abundance: .; d_gene: .; j_gene: TRBJ2-6; CDR3aa: CASSLGSGANVLTF; CDR3nt: TGTGCCAGCAGCTTGGGATCCGGGGCCAACGTCCTGACTTTC
v_gene: TRBV5-1; abundance: .; d_gene: .; j_gene: TRBJ2-5; CDR3aa: CASSLQGEETQYF; CDR3nt: TGCGCCAGCAGCTTGCAGGGTGAAGAGACCCAGTACTTC
v_gene: TRBV5-4; abundance: .; d_gene: TRBD2; j_gene: TRBJ2-7; CDR3aa: CASYGLAGERGSYEQYF; CDR3nt: TGTGCCAGCTACGGACTAGCGGGAGAAAGGGGCTCCTACGAGCAGTACTTC
v_gene: TRBV9; abundance: .; d_gene: TRBD2; j_gene: TRBJ2-7; CDR3aa: CASSVGAAGVSEQYF; CDR3nt: TGTGCCAGCAGCGTAGGGGCAGCGGGAGTTTCCGAGCAGTACTTC
v_gene: TRBV7-3; abundance: .; d_gene: .; j_gene: TRBJ1-2; CDR3aa: CASSLESVGYGYTF; CDR3nt: TGTGCCAGCAGCTTAGAGTCAGTGGGCTATGGCTACACCTTC